These T cell receptor beta chains were read from a single sample in a study of cytomegalovirus exposure and HLA in healthy donors. The protocol was immunoSEQ multiplex PCR, while the TCRdb copy is restricted to in-frame clones and leaves out a portion. Altogether around 95,000 clones are present, over 65% being singletons, with the ten largest covering roughly 1.8%. The sequenced sample was PBMCs. The receptors here all came from a male donor in good health and CMV-seronegative. Both conserved end residues are part of each CDR3. The D gene is left open where the match is weak.

j_gene	v_gene	d_gene	CDR3aa
TRBJ2-1	TRBV25-1	.	CASSDFGGIGDNEQFF
TRBJ1-2	TRBV7-9	.	CASSAPGQTNYGYTF
TRBJ2-7	TRBV30	TRBD1	CAWSSGTGRVRSYEQYF
TRBJ1-2	TRBV11-2	TRBD1	CASSWGGTGVNYGYTF
TRBJ2-1	TRBV6-4	TRBD2	CASSSGTSGTREQFF
TRBJ1-1	TRBV27	TRBD1	CASRDRGTEAFF
TRBJ2-3	TRBV9	.	CASSVAGGSTDTQYF
TRBJ2-1	TRBV5-4	TRBD2	CASSLGLAGSYNEQFF
TRBJ1-4	TRBV4-1	TRBD1	CASSQTPLQGGDEKLFF
TRBJ2-7	TRBV7-9	.	CASRSRALLASSYEQYF
TRBJ2-7	TRBV28	.	CASSLRSTDSYEQYF
TRBJ2-7	TRBV15	.	CATSRGESSYEQYF
TRBJ2-7	TRBV5-1	TRBD1	CASSLASGTVAHEQYF
TRBJ2-2	TRBV5-1	.	CASTAGGLTGELFF
TRBJ1-2	TRBV6-5	TRBD1	CASRSDRDGGYTF
TRBJ1-6	TRBV5-1	TRBD1	CASSLEGADSPLHF
TRBJ2-5	TRBV2	.	CASSGQFLETQYF
TRBJ1-4	TRBV6-1	TRBD1	CASNGDRFSNEKLFF
TRBJ2-7	TRBV7-6	TRBD2	CASSSLASGREQYF
TRBJ1-5	TRBV6-5	.	CASRSNGNQPQHF
TRBJ2-7	TRBV7-8	.	CASSGGYRTANGLWEQYF
TRBJ1-5	TRBV19	.	CASSMSQGWPQHF
TRBJ2-3	TRBV30	TRBD2	CAWSIAGAPSTDTQYF
TRBJ2-3	TRBV27	TRBD2	CASSLRGLAGVGASTDTQYF
TRBJ2-2	TRBV9	TRBD2	CASSSGRRGTGELFF
TRBJ2-5	TRBV5-8	TRBD1	CASSDEPGTGQTEETQYF
TRBJ1-1	TRBV9	.	CASSVVGRLNTEAFF
TRBJ2-7	TRBV19	TRBD2	CASSPRLAGVPYEQYF
TRBJ2-2	TRBV10-3	TRBD1	CAISDRVNTGELFF
TRBJ1-3	TRBV25-1	TRBD1	CASSGSDRPSGNTIYF
TRBJ2-1	TRBV9	TRBD2	CASSYGLAGDNEQFF
TRBJ2-2	TRBV9	.	CASSVSLGQGAGELFF
TRBJ2-7	TRBV28	TRBD1	CASSRTSGTAIYEQYF
TRBJ1-5	TRBV28	TRBD1	CASRPDRVEPQHF
TRBJ2-5	TRBV6-5	TRBD1	CASSYSPTGFGETQYF
TRBJ2-2	TRBV12-5	TRBD1	CASGLLEPGTGYTGELFF
TRBJ2-7	TRBV7-6	TRBD1	CASSPGTGGGEQYF
TRBJ1-2	TRBV4-1	TRBD1	CASSARDRGIGYTF
TRBJ1-1	TRBV28	.	CASSLAGAGGLEAFF
TRBJ2-7	TRBV7-3	.	CASSLTGDTSREQYF
TRBJ2-3	TRBV4-2	.	CASSQVNRGARQDTQYF
TRBJ1-1	TRBV30	.	CAWMVRGNTEAFF
.	TRBV7-2	TRBD1	CASSLSGTGPYEQYF
TRBJ2-1	TRBV6-5	TRBD2	CASSYGTRGNEQFF